A selection of T cell receptor beta chains follows, all from one sample in a study of cytomegalovirus exposure and HLA in healthy donors. Libraries were prepared by immunoSEQ multiplex PCR; TCRdb keeps only in-frame clonotypes and omits some of them. The repertoire holds some 97,000 clones, with roughly 82% as singletons. The material sequenced was PBMCs. These receptors came from a woman in her late teens or twenties in good health and CMV-seronegative. Both conserved end residues are part of each CDR3. D genes are given only for firm matches. Size values are once, few and many counts, or a class for expanded clones, and some rows have none.

abundance: once
j_gene: TRBJ2-5
d_gene: -
v_gene: TRBV2
CDR3nt: TGTGCCAGCAGTGCCCAGGAGACCCAGTACTTC
CDR3aa: CASSAQETQYF

abundance: -
j_gene: TRBJ2-7
d_gene: TRBD2
v_gene: TRBV7-8
CDR3nt: TGTGCCAGCAGCAATAATCTAGCGGGGCGAGACTACGAGCAGTACTTC
CDR3aa: CASSNNLAGRDYEQYF

abundance: -
j_gene: TRBJ1-3
d_gene: -
v_gene: TRBV20-1
CDR3nt: TGCAGTGTTAAAAGGGGAGGTCACATATATTTT
CDR3aa: CSVKRGGHIYF

abundance: -
j_gene: TRBJ2-5
d_gene: TRBD1
v_gene: TRBV7-3
CDR3nt: TGTGCCAGCAGCAAACGCCGGACAGGGGAAGAGACCCAGTACTTC
CDR3aa: CASSKRRTGEETQYF

abundance: -
j_gene: TRBJ2-1
d_gene: TRBD2
v_gene: TRBV6-8
CDR3nt: TGTGCCAGCAGTTACTATGGAGCGGGACCCCCGAGCTCCTACAATGAGCAGTTCTTC
CDR3aa: CASSYYGAGPPSSYNEQFF

abundance: -
j_gene: TRBJ2-5
d_gene: TRBD2
v_gene: TRBV15
CDR3nt: TGTGCCACCAGCGAGAACCGGGGGGGACAAGAGACCCAGTACTTC
CDR3aa: CATSENRGGQETQYF

abundance: -
j_gene: TRBJ1-4
d_gene: TRBD1
v_gene: TRBV7-8
CDR3nt: TGTGCCAGCAGCTTGGAGACAGGGGGAGTAAGTGAAAAACTGTTTTTT
CDR3aa: CASSLETGGVSEKLFF

abundance: -
j_gene: TRBJ2-1
d_gene: TRBD1
v_gene: TRBV5-1
CDR3nt: TGCGCCAGCAGCTTGGCCGGGACAGGTTTTTCGGAGCAGTTCTTC
CDR3aa: CASSLAGTGFSEQFF

abundance: -
j_gene: TRBJ1-4
d_gene: -
v_gene: TRBV28
CDR3nt: TGTGCCAGCAGTTTATTAGGGGCGTATGGTGAAAAACTGTTTTTT
CDR3aa: CASSLLGAYGEKLFF

abundance: -
j_gene: TRBJ2-7
d_gene: -
v_gene: TRBV7-9
CDR3nt: TGTGCCAGCAGCTCAATCGGGGGATCCGAGCAGTACTTC
CDR3aa: CASSSIGGSEQYF

abundance: -
j_gene: TRBJ2-2
d_gene: TRBD1
v_gene: TRBV5-5
CDR3nt: TGTGCCAGCAGCTTCGGGACAGGGGGATTCACCGGGGAGCTGTTTTTT
CDR3aa: CASSFGTGGFTGELFF

abundance: -
j_gene: TRBJ2-5
d_gene: TRBD2
v_gene: TRBV6-5
CDR3nt: TGTGCCAGCAGCGTTAGCGGGAGGCCCTGGGAGACCCAGTACTTC
CDR3aa: CASSVSGRPWETQYF

abundance: -
j_gene: TRBJ1-1
d_gene: TRBD1
v_gene: TRBV9
CDR3nt: TGTGCCAGCAGCATAACGGGACAGTCGAACACTGAAGCTTTCTTT
CDR3aa: CASSITGQSNTEAFF

abundance: -
j_gene: TRBJ2-7
d_gene: -
v_gene: TRBV11-2
CDR3nt: TGTGCCAGCAGCCCGGTCCCCTACGAGCAGTACTTC
CDR3aa: CASSPVPYEQYF

abundance: -
j_gene: TRBJ1-4
d_gene: -
v_gene: TRBV16
CDR3nt: TGTGCCAGCAGCCAATCGCCGGGAGGGGAAAAACTGTTTTTT
CDR3aa: CASSQSPGGEKLFF

abundance: -
j_gene: TRBJ1-1
d_gene: -
v_gene: TRBV6-5
CDR3nt: TGTGCCAGCAGCTTCGATGGGGGCGAGGAAGCTTTCTTT
CDR3aa: CASSFDGGEEAFF

abundance: -
j_gene: TRBJ1-3
d_gene: -
v_gene: TRBV27
CDR3nt: TGTGCCAGCAGCCCCGGGCGGGCAAGAAACACCATATATTTT
CDR3aa: CASSPGRARNTIYF

abundance: -
j_gene: TRBJ2-3
d_gene: TRBD2
v_gene: TRBV5-1
CDR3nt: TGCGCCAGCAGCCAGGCTAGCGGGGTCATAAGCACAGATACGCAGTATTTT
CDR3aa: CASSQASGVISTDTQYF

abundance: -
j_gene: TRBJ1-4
d_gene: TRBD1
v_gene: TRBV4-1
CDR3nt: TGCGCCAGCAGCCAAGACAGGGGGCTGGAACTGTTTTTT
CDR3aa: CASSQDRGLELFF

abundance: -
j_gene: TRBJ2-1
d_gene: TRBD2
v_gene: TRBV7-9
CDR3nt: TGTTCCAGCAGCTTCGGTCGTGGAGCGGGGGGTCTATACAATGAGCAGTTCTTC
CDR3aa: CSSSFGRGAGGLYNEQFF

abundance: -
j_gene: TRBJ2-7
d_gene: -
v_gene: TRBV5-6
CDR3nt: TGTGCCAGCAGCTCTCCAACTAGGAATGGCTACGAGCAGTACTTC
CDR3aa: CASSSPTRNGYEQYF

abundance: -
j_gene: TRBJ2-5
d_gene: -
v_gene: TRBV5-4
CDR3nt: TGTGCCAGCAGCCCATACCCGGGGAAGGGGACCCAGTACTTC
CDR3aa: CASSPYPGKGTQYF

abundance: -
j_gene: TRBJ2-3
d_gene: TRBD2
v_gene: TRBV29-1
CDR3nt: TGCAGCGCGAGCCCTAGCGGGGGCACAGATACGCAGTATTTT
CDR3aa: CSASPSGGTDTQYF

abundance: -
j_gene: TRBJ2-7
d_gene: -
v_gene: TRBV7-2
CDR3nt: TGTGCCAGCAGCCCAAGGGGCTCGGCGTACATCTTCGGCTACGAGCAGTACTTC
CDR3aa: CASSPRGSAYIFGYEQYF

abundance: -
j_gene: TRBJ2-1
d_gene: TRBD2
v_gene: TRBV10-2
CDR3nt: TGCGCCAGCAGTTTGCTGGCTGGCGGGAGGGAGCAGTTCTTC
CDR3aa: CASSLLAGGREQFF

abundance: few
j_gene: TRBJ2-2
d_gene: -
v_gene: TRBV6-4
CDR3nt: TGTGCCAGCAGTGCCGGGTCGAGCACCGGGGAGCTGTTTTTT
CDR3aa: CASSAGSSTGELFF

abundance: -
j_gene: TRBJ1-4
d_gene: -
v_gene: TRBV6-1
CDR3nt: TGTGCCAGCAGTGAAGCGCAGGACGGGAGTGAAAAACTGTTTTTT
CDR3aa: CASSEAQDGSEKLFF

abundance: once
j_gene: TRBJ2-7
d_gene: TRBD1
v_gene: TRBV7-9
CDR3nt: TGTTCCAGCAGCTTAGGACAGGGCTCCTACGAGCAGTACTTC
CDR3aa: CSSSLGQGSYEQYF

abundance: -
j_gene: TRBJ1-5
d_gene: -
v_gene: TRBV7-2
CDR3nt: TGTGCCAGCAGCCCAGGGTCTGAGAGCAATCAGCCCCAGCATTTT
CDR3aa: CASSPGSESNQPQHF

abundance: -
j_gene: TRBJ2-7
d_gene: TRBD1
v_gene: TRBV7-9
CDR3nt: TGTGCCAGCAGCTCCACCGGGACAGGGGCTAACGAGCAGTACTTC
CDR3aa: CASSSTGTGANEQYF

abundance: few
j_gene: TRBJ1-5
d_gene: TRBD1
v_gene: TRBV4-1
CDR3nt: TGCGCCAGCAGCCATCGGACAGGGGGAGGCAATCAGCCCCAGCATTTT
CDR3aa: CASSHRTGGGNQPQHF

abundance: once
j_gene: TRBJ1-2
d_gene: -
v_gene: TRBV7-9
CDR3nt: TGTGCCAGCAGCCCGCCAGACTTATATGGCTACACCTTC
CDR3aa: CASSPPDLYGYTF

abundance: -
j_gene: TRBJ2-1
d_gene: -
v_gene: TRBV27
CDR3nt: TGTGCCAGCAGTTTGAGGAAGAGCTCCTACAATGAGCAGTTCTTC
CDR3aa: CASSLRKSSYNEQFF

abundance: -
j_gene: TRBJ1-6
d_gene: TRBD1
v_gene: TRBV6-5
CDR3nt: TGTGCCAGCAGTTACGGCCAGGGGGTTAATTCACCCCTCCACTTT
CDR3aa: CASSYGQGVNSPLHF

abundance: medium-sized
j_gene: TRBJ2-7
d_gene: -
v_gene: TRBV5-1
CDR3nt: TGCGCCAGCAGCTTCTCTCCTGGGGGGGCAGTCGAGCAGTACTTC
CDR3aa: CASSFSPGGAVEQYF

abundance: once
j_gene: TRBJ2-7
d_gene: TRBD2
v_gene: TRBV6-1
CDR3nt: TGTGCCAGCACAGGACTAGCGGGTTCTCTTTACGAGCAGTACTTC
CDR3aa: CASTGLAGSLYEQYF

abundance: -
j_gene: TRBJ1-1
d_gene: TRBD1
v_gene: TRBV10-3
CDR3nt: TGTGCCATCAGGGGGACAGGGGGCGAGAACACTGAAGCTTTCTTT
CDR3aa: CAIRGTGGENTEAFF

abundance: -
j_gene: TRBJ1-4
d_gene: -
v_gene: TRBV9
CDR3nt: TGTGCCAGCAGCGTAACCGGGGGTGTTGAAAAACTGTTTTTT
CDR3aa: CASSVTGGVEKLFF

abundance: -
j_gene: TRBJ1-1
d_gene: -
v_gene: TRBV7-9
CDR3nt: TGTGCCAGCAAAACCGGGACAACTGAAGCTTTCTTT
CDR3aa: CASKTGTTEAFF

abundance: few
j_gene: TRBJ2-6
d_gene: -
v_gene: TRBV5-4
CDR3nt: TGTGCCAGCAGCTTGGGGCAGGGGATCGCGGCTGGGGCCAACGTCCTGACTTTC
CDR3aa: CASSLGQGIAAGANVLTF

abundance: -
j_gene: TRBJ1-2
d_gene: -
v_gene: TRBV7-9
CDR3nt: TGTTCCAGCAGCTTAGGGGGGACATCGGCTGGCTACACCTTC
CDR3aa: CSSSLGGTSAGYTF

abundance: -
j_gene: TRBJ2-1
d_gene: TRBD2
v_gene: TRBV5-1
CDR3nt: TGCGCCAGCTCAAGCAGCGGGAGCCAGGTCAATGAGCAGTTCTTC
CDR3aa: CASSSSGSQVNEQFF

abundance: -
j_gene: TRBJ1-2
d_gene: -
v_gene: TRBV28
CDR3nt: TGTGCCAGCAGTATCCCGCCCGGGACAATCATCTACACCTTC
CDR3aa: CASSIPPGTIIYTF

abundance: once
j_gene: TRBJ1-1
d_gene: TRBD1
v_gene: TRBV4-1
CDR3nt: TGCGCCAGCAGCCTGAAAGACAGGGGCGATAACACTGAAGCTTTCTTT
CDR3aa: CASSLKDRGDNTEAFF

abundance: -
j_gene: TRBJ2-7
d_gene: TRBD2
v_gene: TRBV7-2
CDR3nt: TGTGCCAGCAGCCAAGCGGGGACGCAGTACTTC
CDR3aa: CASSQAGTQYF

abundance: once
j_gene: TRBJ1-2
d_gene: -
v_gene: TRBV30
CDR3nt: TGTGCCTGGAGTCCGGGGGGCAGAGGCTACGGCTACACCTTC
CDR3aa: CAWSPGGRGYGYTF

abundance: -
j_gene: TRBJ2-1
d_gene: -
v_gene: TRBV5-1
CDR3nt: TGCGCCAGCAGCTTTTTTCGGCGCGAAGGACAGCCACTTTCCTACAATGAGCAGTTCTTC
CDR3aa: CASSFFRREGQPLSYNEQFF

abundance: -
j_gene: TRBJ1-2
d_gene: -
v_gene: TRBV6-6
CDR3nt: TGTGCCAGCAGCCCTGAGGAGCTAAGCTATGGCTACACCTTC
CDR3aa: CASSPEELSYGYTF

abundance: once
j_gene: TRBJ1-2
d_gene: -
v_gene: TRBV5-4
CDR3nt: TGTGCCAGCAGCCTGGATTCCCACGGGGGGCGGAACTATGGCTACACCTTC
CDR3aa: CASSLDSHGGRNYGYTF

abundance: -
j_gene: TRBJ1-1
d_gene: -
v_gene: TRBV9
CDR3nt: TGTGCCAGCAGCGTAGGGCAGGCCGATTGGGCTTTCTTT
CDR3aa: CASSVGQADWAFF

abundance: -
j_gene: TRBJ1-2
d_gene: -
v_gene: TRBV7-9
CDR3nt: TGTGCCAGCAGCCAACCCAAGGGGGGGCCCGGCTACACCTTC
CDR3aa: CASSQPKGGPGYTF

abundance: -
j_gene: TRBJ1-4
d_gene: -
v_gene: TRBV6-1
CDR3nt: TGTGCCAGCAGTGAATGGGGCGAAGGGTCTGAAAAACTGTTTTTT
CDR3aa: CASSEWGEGSEKLFF

abundance: -
j_gene: TRBJ2-7
d_gene: -
v_gene: TRBV2
CDR3nt: TGTGCCAGCAACCCACAGGGATTATGGGGCTCCGAGCAGTACTTC
CDR3aa: CASNPQGLWGSEQYF

abundance: -
j_gene: TRBJ2-7
d_gene: -
v_gene: TRBV14
CDR3nt: TGTGCCAGCAGCCCACCGAGCTCCTACGAGCAGTACTTC
CDR3aa: CASSPPSSYEQYF